The present TCR beta chain was sequenced within a study of neurological immune-mediated disorders. Study conclusions and caveats: Patients with HTLV-1-associated myelopathy showed the most TCR clonal expansion. Those with multiple sclerosis showed the least, falling below healthy controls.

TCRdb used MiXCR to reprocess the 5' RACE reads, holding one entry per CDR3 protein. This table holds some 10,000 distinct CDR3 sequences, roughly 21% found once. This clonotype was observed at least ten times. Antigen: not known. This TCR derives from a woman aged 55-69 years with HTLV-1-associated myelopathy (HAM/TSP). Sequencing input: CD8+ T cells from blood.

The CDR3 here is CASSLRWGRPNSPLHF. The CDR3 bases are TGTGCCAGCAGCTTGAGATGGGGTCGCCCTAATTCACCCCTCCACTTT. The chain has TRBV5-6 and TRBJ1-6; no reliable D call. Trimming removed 1 base from V and 6 bases from J, with 14 bases in between. The length of the CDR3 is 16 residues. The germline CDR1 and CDR2 sequences are SGHDT and YYEEEE.